The rows below give T cell receptor beta chains drawn from one sample of a study of shared T cell receptors in the human thymus. Using immunoSEQ multiplex PCR, the repertoire was profiled, and TCRdb retains in-frame clones only, with some absent. The table records hundreds of thousands of clones, about 87% of them present only once. These data were also filed under a second study, of human thymus T cells.

Sequencing input: thymocytes. Source of these receptors: a boy younger than two with a congenital heart defect. CDR3s include the opening cysteine and the closing phenylalanine or tryptophan. Fields, in order: D gene, V gene, clone size, J gene, CDR3 DNA, CDR3 protein. A D gene is named only where the DNA matches it firmly. Clone size is stated in some rows and not others, as once, few, many or a class when expanded.

TRBD2	TRBV11-3	.	TRBJ2-5	TGTGCCAGCAGCTTAGGGACTAGCGGACCAGACGCCCAGTACTTC	CASSLGTSGPDAQYF
TRBD1	TRBV5-1	.	TRBJ1-2	TGCGCCAGCAGCTTGGAGACAGGGATGTTAAATGGCTACACCTTC	CASSLETGMLNGYTF
TRBD1	TRBV27	.	TRBJ2-6	TGTGCCAGCAGTTTTGACAGGGGCTCTGGGGCCAACGTCCTGACTTTC	CASSFDRGSGANVLTF
.	TRBV5-4	.	TRBJ1-6	TGTGCCAGCAGCTTGGGCCAGACCTATAATTCACCCCTCCACTTT	CASSLGQTYNSPLHF
TRBD1	TRBV7-7	.	TRBJ2-7	TGTGCTAGCAGCTCGGCAGGGGGCAAGCAGTACTTC	CASSSAGGKQYF
.	TRBV6-6	once	TRBJ2-1	TGTGCCAGCAGGTCCCTACTAGGCGTCGGGTTCTTC	CASRSLLGVGFF
.	TRBV28	.	TRBJ1-5	TGTGCCAGCAGTTTAGGCCGAAATAGCAATCAGCCCCAGCATTTT	CASSLGRNSNQPQHF
TRBD1	TRBV7-2	.	TRBJ2-5	TGTGCCAGCAGCTTAGGGGGACAGGGAATACAAGAGACCCAGTACTTC	CASSLGGQGIQETQYF
.	TRBV29-1	.	TRBJ2-3	TGCAGCGTTGAAGATGCTAGCTACTATTATACGCAGTATTTT	CSVEDASYYYTQYF
TRBD1	TRBV5-6	.	TRBJ1-3	TGTGCCAGCAGCCCCCCAAGAGAGGGGGCCTCTGGAAACACCATATATTTT	CASSPPREGASGNTIYF
TRBD1	TRBV4-2	.	TRBJ1-4	TGTGCCAGCAGCCAAGAGGGACAGGGGGCCAATGATGAAAAACTGTTTTTT	CASSQEGQGANDEKLFF
.	TRBV18	.	TRBJ1-5	TGTGCCAGCTCACCACAGGGGAAGGATCAGCCCCAGCATTTT	CASSPQGKDQPQHF
TRBD2	TRBV9	.	TRBJ2-3	TGTGCCAGCAGCGTAGCTACTAGCGGGGGGAGGGTTCCAGATACGCAGTATTTT	CASSVATSGGRVPDTQYF
TRBD2	TRBV5-1	.	TRBJ2-7	TGCGCCAGCAGCCCCGAGAGTCCAGCGGGGGTAAATGAGCAGTACTTC	CASSPESPAGVNEQYF
.	TRBV2	.	TRBJ2-2	TGTGCCAGCAGTGTGGGGCGGAGCACCGGGGAGCTGTTTTTT	CASSVGRSTGELFF
.	TRBV7-9	.	TRBJ2-1	TGTGCCAGCAGCCACCCCCTCGCGACTCTTAGCATCGACAATGAGCAGTTCTTC	CASSHPLATLSIDNEQFF